The following is a T cell receptor (beta chain) sequence with its context. Its antigen is unknown. The CDR3 runs 12 residues. Per the germline V gene, CDR1 is SGHNT and CDR2 is YYREEE (reference sequence). V was shortened by 2 bases and J by 4 bases, with 6 bases between the two germline ends. These data originate in a study of T cell responses to AZD1222 COVID-19 vaccine. Study summary: Pooling of second doses given at about 4 or about 12 weeks was done. The study, taken as a whole, reports: As reported, nearly half of all spike-specific TCRs target variant regions that are unmutated. No repertoire was sampled before or during the peak T cell response, only after it.

Repertoires were generated with immunoSEQ multiplex PCR, while TCRdb's copy carries only in-frame clones and drops some. This table has under 200,000 clones, about nine tenths appearing once. This material consisted of peripheral blood, taken on day 0 of AZD1222 vaccination. The receptor's source is an adult in good health. The V call is TRBV5-4, the J call TRBJ1-1; D unresolved. The CDR3 DNA is TGTGCCAGCAGCTTCGGTGGCACTGAAGCTTTCTTT. Translating it yields CASSFGGTEAFF.